This entry lists 5 T cell receptor beta chains sequenced from one sample in a study of response to subunit inactivated influenza vaccine. TCRdb analysed the RT-PCR reads with MiXCR anew, one entry per CDR3 protein. The profile shows some 500,000 distinct CDR3 sequences, about 15% of them singletons. The sequences come from CD4+ T cells sorted from PBMCs, collected 23 months after vaccination. Every receptor here comes from a man between 50 and 75 years old who received an inactivated influenza vaccine.

The V gene is TRBV7-8, the J gene TRBJ2-3; D is ambiguous. CDR3 length equals 12 residues. V lost 2 bases to trimming and J lost 4 bases, with 4 bases between them. Germline values: CDR1 SGHVS, CDR2 FQNEAQ. DNA of the CDR3: TGTGCCAGCAGCTTATACTCAGATACGCAGTATTTT. Its protein is CASSLYSDTQYF. The full variable domain, completed using reference TRBV7-8 and TRBJ2-3, is GAGVSQSPRYKVAKRGQDVALRCDPISGHVSLFWYQQALGQGPEFLTYFQNEAQLDKSGLPSDRFFAERPEGSVSTLKIQRTQQEDSAVYLCASSLYSDTQYFGPGTRLTVL.

This clonotype was picked up a small number of times. The rearrangement joins TRBV6-5 to TRBJ2-1; D not resolved. V was pared by 0 bases and J by 6 bases, with 18 bases between. This CDR3 region has 17 residues. The V gene's germline CDR1 is MNHEY and CDR2 SVGAGI. CDR3 protein: CASSYSKGLRAVNEQFF. The CDR3 DNA sequence: TGTGCCAGCAGTTACTCGAAGGGATTACGGGCGGTCAATGAGCAGTTCTTC.

CDR3 sequence (DNA): TGCAGTACCTTTCGAGGGTTCCCGTACGAGCAGTACTTC. Amino acids: CSTFRGFPYEQYF. The chain uses TRBV20-1 and TRBJ2-7, with D tentatively TRBD2 (5 bases). V lost 8 bases, J lost 4 bases, and 18 bases lay in between. This CDR3 region has 13 residues. Germline-derived CDR1 and CDR2 are DFQATT and SNEGSKA (reference sequence).

This clonotype was counted at least ten times. The chain employs TRBV9 and TRBJ2-1; 7 positions agree with TRBD2. The germline gives CDR1 SGDLS, CDR2 YYNGEE. This CDR3 spans 15 amino acids. Unmatched junction bases numbered 3, after V lost 0 bases and J lost 3 bases. The CDR3 nucleotides read TGTGCCAGCAGCGTAGTGCCGGGGGGCTACAATGAGCAGTTCTTC. It specifies CASSVVPGGYNEQFF. Using reference TRBV9 and TRBJ2-1 for the parts outside the CDR3, the full variable domain is DSGVTQTPKHLITATGQRVTLRCSPRSGDLSVYWYQQSLDQGLQFLIQYYNGEERAKGNILERFSAQQFPDLHSELNLSSLELGDSALYFCASSVVPGGYNEQFFGPGTRLTVL.

J is TRBJ2-5 and V is TRBV18; maybe TRBD2 (6 bases). V lost 3 bases and J lost 4, with 15 bases in between. The CDR3 is 15 residues long. CDR1 KGHSH and CDR2 LQKENI come from the germline V gene. CDR3 bases: TGTGCCAGCTCACCCCCCTCCCAGGGAGGAGAGACCCAGTACTTC. Translation: CASSPPSQGGETQYF.